This TCR beta chain was identified in a study of T cells in localized non-small cell lung cancer. Concerning this clone itself: What it recognizes is unknown.

Study-level results: Across samples, adjacent lung featured a median roughly 61 of the top 100 tumor clones. Sequencing involved a lone tumor region, leaving heterogeneity possible. Of the tissues analyzed, uninvolved adjacent lung showed maximal T cell clonality, greater than tumor.

Libraries were prepared by immunoSEQ multiplex PCR; TCRdb keeps only in-frame clonotypes and omits some of them. This table holds about 5,200 clones, less than 40% found once. The V and J ends lost 0 bases and 2 bases respectively, with 7 bases between them. The CDR3 has 15 amino acids. The germline V gene has CDR1 LNHDA and CDR2 SQIVND (reference sequence). The material sequenced was lung tumor tissue, taken before any cancer treatment. This sequence originates from a female donor aged 60 or older with stage I lung adenocarcinoma. V is TRBV19 and J is TRBJ2-2; D might be TRBD2 (5 bases). CDR3 in DNA: TGTGCCAGTAGTATAGAGGGAGTTAACACCGGGGAGCTGTTTTTT. It specifies CASSIEGVNTGELFF.